What follows describes a single TCR beta chain. This entry belongs to a study of regulatory T cells in long-lasting Graves disease. Per germline, CDR1 DFQATT and CDR2 SNEGSKA (reference sequence). Trimming at V came to 3 bases and at J to 4 bases, leaving 6 bases not matched to a gene. The CDR3 extends over 15 amino acids. For TCR beta, libraries came from iRepertoire HTBI primers and Arm-PCR of CDR3 regions. Per the original data handling: Overall, samples carried approximately 60 TRBV and 13 to 15 TRBJ segments. TCRdb re-called the multiplex PCR reads with MiXCR, one entry per CDR3 protein. None of the V and J calls come from the authors' own analysis; TCRdb made them. The sample has fewer than 400,000 distinct CDR3 sequences; 15% to 20% are singletons. Time point given: newly diagnosed GD, antithyroid drugs for less than 3 months. Researchers made the TCR library from RNA that was extracted from PBMCs.

Material: peripheral blood mononuclear cells (PBMCs), obtained at new diagnosis, from a patient treated with antithyroid drugs. The rearrangement links TRBV20-1 to TRBJ2-2, with 9 bases lining up with TRBD1. The receptor comes from a female donor with Graves disease. The chain's CDR3 is CSASDRGLSTGELFF. As DNA, the CDR3 is TGCAGTGCTAGCGACAGGGGGTTGAGCACCGGGGAGCTGTTTTTT.